The rows below give T cell receptor beta chains drawn from one sample of a study of cytotoxic CD8 clonotypes in ibrutinib-treated CLL. Data came from immunoSEQ multiplex PCR; TCRdb stores just in-frame clones and leaves some out. In the table there are some 65,000 clones, approximately 57% of which are singletons. This sample comprised PBMCs, obtained after 12 months of ibrutinib treatment. These receptors originate from a human donor with chronic lymphocytic leukemia. CDR3s include the opening cysteine and the closing phenylalanine or tryptophan. D genes are given only for firm matches. Clone size is shown for a subset of rows, as once, few, many or a class of expanded clone.

v_gene	abundance	d_gene	j_gene	CDR3aa	CDR3nt
TRBV5-1	-	-	TRBJ2-5	CASSLAGTMYQETQYF	TGCGCCAGCAGCTTGGCCGGGACAATGTACCAAGAGACCCAGTACTTC
TRBV6-5	-	-	TRBJ1-2	CASSYSGPRNGYTF	TGTGCCAGCAGTTACTCGGGGCCTAGAAATGGCTACACCTTC
TRBV7-2	-	-	TRBJ2-4	CASSLEGLVKNIQYF	TGTGCCAGCAGCTTGGAGGGACTTGTCAAAAACATTCAGTACTTC
TRBV15	-	-	TRBJ2-3	CATRWRGTTDTQYF	TGTGCCACCAGGTGGCGGGGCACCACAGATACGCAGTATTTT
TRBV28	-	-	TRBJ2-1	CASGLNEQFF	TGTGCCAGCGGCCTTAATGAGCAGTTCTTC
TRBV9	-	-	TRBJ1-2	CASSVTGPVIGGYTF	TGTGCCAGCAGCGTAACGGGACCCGTAATTGGTGGCTACACCTTC
TRBV7-2	-	-	TRBJ2-1	CASSLGRSNNEQFF	TGTGCCAGCAGCTTAGGTAGGTCCAACAATGAGCAGTTCTTC
TRBV19	few	-	TRBJ2-2	CASTKAFNTGELFF	TGTGCCAGTACGAAGGCGTTTAACACCGGGGAGCTGTTTTTT
TRBV19	-	TRBD2	TRBJ2-2	CASSPSGVNTGELFF	TGTGCCAGTAGTCCGAGCGGGGTGAACACCGGGGAGCTGTTTTTT
TRBV19	once	-	TRBJ2-2	CASSITGSPGELFF	TGTGCCAGTAGTATCACGGGGTCCCCCGGGGAGCTGTTTTTT
TRBV15	few	-	TRBJ2-7	CATSRAEAGLYEQYF	TGTGCCACCAGCAGAGCCGAGGCAGGGCTCTACGAGCAGTACTTC
TRBV6-6	-	-	TRBJ1-3	CASSTSSGNTIYF	TGTGCCAGCAGTACTAGCTCTGGAAACACCATATATTTT
TRBV6-5	-	-	TRBJ1-2	CASSYSITGGGYTF	TGTGCCAGCAGTTACTCGATAACCGGCGGAGGCTACACCTTC
TRBV29-1	many	-	TRBJ1-1	CSVAGDYYLEAFF	TGCAGCGTTGCTGGAGATTATTACCTTGAAGCTTTCTTT
TRBV5-5	many	TRBD2	TRBJ2-3	CASSSAGRAGVVDTQYF	TGTGCCAGCAGCTCCGCCGGCCGGGCGGGGGTAGTAGATACGCAGTATTTT
TRBV7-9	few	-	TRBJ2-3	CASSLGQGVYF	TGTGCCAGCAGTCTCGGGCAGGGTGTGTATTTT
TRBV7-2	-	-	TRBJ2-5	CASSLRWGQETQYF	TGTGCCAGCAGCTTAAGGTGGGGGCAAGAGACCCAGTACTTC
TRBV7-8	many	-	TRBJ2-3	CASSAGGTQYF	TGTGCCAGCAGCGCTGGGGGTACGCAGTATTTT
TRBV10-3	-	-	TRBJ2-2	CAIRSAGWGRGTGELFF	TGTGCCATCCGCTCAGCTGGTTGGGGGCGGGGCACCGGGGAGCTGTTTTTT
TRBV2	-	-	TRBJ2-1	CASSPEWADNEQFF	TGTGCCAGCAGTCCGGAATGGGCCGACAATGAGCAGTTCTTC
TRBV5-1	-	-	TRBJ1-2	CASSLSEGYGYTF	TGCGCCAGCAGCTTGAGTGAAGGCTATGGCTACACCTTC
TRBV18	once	-	TRBJ2-3	CASSPSTMSTDTQYF	TGTGCCAGCTCACCATCCACAATGTCTACAGATACGCAGTATTTT
TRBV7-2	many	TRBD1	TRBJ1-4	CASSLVGGPRGEKLFF	TGTGCCAGCAGCTTAGTAGGGGGCCCAAGGGGTGAAAAACTGTTTTTT
TRBV7-6	-	TRBD2	TRBJ2-5	CASRLAGALETQYF	TGTGCCTCTCGACTAGCGGGTGCCCTTGAGACCCAGTACTTC
TRBV19	-	-	TRBJ2-1	CASSPSASYNEQFF	TGTGCCAGTAGCCCCAGCGCAAGCTACAATGAGCAGTTCTTC